The present TCR beta chain was sequenced within a study of regulatory T cells in long-lasting Graves disease. Specified time point: newly diagnosed GD, antithyroid drugs for less than 3 months. The TCR library used RNA extracted from PBMCs. CDR3-region Arm-PCR and iRepertoire HTBI primers produced the TCR beta libraries. In TCRdb, the multiplex PCR reads were re-called with MiXCR into one record per CDR3 protein. The sample contains a few hundred thousand distinct CDR3 sequences, more than 15% of which appear only once. This clonotype was seen only once. What it binds is unknown. There are 17 residues in the CDR3. The ends lost 3 bases at V and 6 bases at J; junction bases unmatched: 11. CDR1 is DFQATT, CDR2 SNEGSKA, per germline (reference sequence). The study, taken as a whole, reports: Preferential use of TRBV28, TRBJ1-2 and TRBJ2-5 was seen in persistent disease.

The same sample was also used in a study of T cells in Graves' hyperthyroidism and ophthalmopathy. That work states: Stable Graves' hyperthyroidism denoted no ophthalmopathy progression over 18 months. Blood also held most thyroid clonotypes expanded beyond 0.001. The model's output predicted ophthalmopathy at a median of approximately 6.5 months prior to onset.

The specimen comprised peripheral blood mononuclear cells (PBMCs), sampled at new diagnosis, from a patient treated with antithyroid drugs. This TCR came from a woman aged 25 to 39 with Graves disease. The chain uses TRBV20-1 and TRBJ2-3, with 14 bases lining up with TRBD2. The DNA of the CDR3 is TGCAGTGCTAGCAAGACTAGCGGGGGGGCAATTTTGGATACGCAGTATTTT. Translating gives CSASKTSGGAILDTQYF.